Below are 31 T cell receptor beta chains sequenced from a single sample in a study of T-cell memory formation after mild COVID-19. TCRdb redid the calling of the 5' RACE reads with MiXCR, one entry per CDR3 protein. This table has approximately 430,000 distinct CDR3 sequences, around a quarter appearing once. Sequenced: PBMCs or a T cell subset sorted from them (not recorded which). The source of these receptors is an adult woman who had mild COVID-19 (a few samples of this study predate the infection). Cell type and time point are not known.

This clonotype was seen many times. The chain combines TRBV5-1 with TRBJ2-1; D remains ambiguous. This CDR3 region has 13 residues. Trimming left V 4 bases short and J 7 bases short, with 12 bases between. The germline gives CDR1 SGHRS, CDR2 YFSETQ. CDR3 amino acids: CASSRTSGNEQFF. The CDR3 DNA is TGCGCCAGCAGCCGTACGAGTGGGAATGAGCAGTTCTTC.

This clonotype was seen a few times. The chain couples TRBV5-1 to TRBJ1-2; TRBD1 aligns across 8 bases. The ends lost 4 bases at V and 4 bases at J; junction bases unmatched: 6. This CDR3 is built from 14 residues. Germline CDR1 reads SGHRS; CDR2 reads YFSETQ. CDR3 loop: CASSADRVGYGYTF. The CDR3 nucleotides are TGCGCCAGCAGCGCGGACAGGGTCGGCTATGGCTACACCTTC.

The chain carries TRBV30 and TRBJ2-7; tentatively, D is TRBD1 (6 bases). Trimming removed 3 bases at V and 3 bases at J, with 9 bases between. CDR3 length: 12 residues. The germline V gene has CDR1 GTSNPN and CDR2 SVGIG (reference sequence). The CDR3 spells CAWRDRSYEQYF. CDR3 bases: TGTGCCTGGAGAGACAGGAGCTACGAGCAGTACTTC.

V gene TRBV6-1 combines with J gene TRBJ2-7; perhaps D is TRBD1 or TRBD2 (5 bases each). Germline loops: CDR1 MNHNS, CDR2 SASEGT. V shed 5 bases and J shed 2 bases, with 13 bases lying between them. The CDR3 loop spans 14 amino acids. CDR3 bases: TGTGCCAGCAGTATTCAAACGGGGCCCTACGAGCAGTACTTC. This sequence encodes CASSIQTGPYEQYF.

The chain joins TRBV13 to TRBJ2-5; perhaps TRBD2 as D (6 bases). CDR1 PRHDT and CDR2 FYEKMQ come from the germline V gene (reference sequence). V dropped 1 base and J dropped 5 bases, with 11 bases sitting between them. This CDR3 contains 14 residues. The CDR3 DNA sequence: TGTGCCAGCAGCTTAGTGGCTAGCGTGGAGACCCAGTACTTC. It is translated as CASSLVASVETQYF.

This clonotype was picked up a small number of times. This chain joins TRBV4-1 and TRBJ1-5, with 7 bases aligning to TRBD1. Germline loops: CDR1 MGHRA, CDR2 YSYEKL. The length of the CDR3 is 16 residues. After removal of 6 bases from V and 11 bases from J, the junction contained 19 bases not matched to a gene. The CDR3 nucleotides read TGCGCCAGCAGTCAAACTCTGAACAGGGGACCCCAATCCCAGCATTTT. Translating it yields CASSQTLNRGPQSQHF.

As concerns this clonotype: The junction departs from the called germline gene at one end, perhaps through a read error. V is TRBV7-7 and J is TRBJ2-2, with D perhaps assigned TRBD1 or TRBD2 (5 bases each). This CDR3 contains 16 residues. In germline, CDR1 is SSHAT, CDR2 FNYEAQ (reference sequence). The CDR3 region has the DNA TGTGCTAGCAGCGCGCAACTCGGGACGTCCGCCGGGGAGCTGTTTTTT. Translated: CASSAQLGTSAGELFF.

This clonotype has more than one count but fewer than ten. CDR3 loop: CSVEFGYTF. The CDR3 region has the DNA TGCAGCGTTGAATTTGGCTACACCTTC. The chain employs TRBV29-1 and TRBJ1-2, with D unclear. Germline V lookup: CDR1 SQVTM, CDR2 ANQGSEA. Trimming removed 2 bases from V and 7 bases from J, with 2 bases in between. The CDR3 has 9 amino acids.

The chain carries TRBV7-9 and TRBJ1-5; no firm D call. The CDR3 length is 13 residues. In germline, CDR1 is SEHNR, CDR2 FQNEAQ (reference sequence). V was shortened by 1 base and J by 6 bases, with 7 bases between the two germline ends. The DNA of the CDR3 is TGTGCCAGCAGCTTAGACCTGGGTCAGCCCCAGCATTTT. This sequence encodes CASSLDLGQPQHF. The whole variable domain, remainder taken from reference TRBV7-9 and TRBJ1-5, is DTGVSQNPRHKITKRGQNVTFRCDPISEHNRLYWYRQTLGQGPEFLTYFQNEAQLEKSRLLSDRFSAERPKGSFSTLEIQRTEQGDSAMYLCASSLDLGQPQHFGDGTRLSIL.

The gene calls are TRBV7-2 and TRBJ2-5, with 7 nucleotides matching TRBD2. V lost 3 bases, J lost 0 bases, and 4 bases stayed unmatched. Germline V gene lookup returns CDR1 SGHTA and CDR2 FQGNSA. This CDR3 spans 15 amino acids. CDR3 sequence reads: CASSFAGVNQETQYF. CDR3 nucleotide sequence: TGTGCCAGCAGCTTTGCGGGAGTAAACCAAGAGACCCAGTACTTC. Combining the CDR3 with reference TRBV7-2 and TRBJ2-5 gives the whole variable domain GAGVSQSPSNKVTEKGKDVELRCDPISGHTALYWYRQSLGQGLEFLIYFQGNSAPDKSGLPSDRFSAERTGGSVSTLTIQRTQQEDSAVYLCASSFAGVNQETQYFGPGTRLLVL.

The chain couples TRBV7-9 to TRBJ1-3; 8 bases are a match to TRBD1. This CDR3 spans 16 amino acids. V lost 5 bases and J lost 2; bases outside the gene matches: 8. The V gene's germline CDR1 is SEHNR and CDR2 FQNEAQ (reference sequence). The CDR3 DNA is TGTGCCAGCAGCAAGCTGGGACAGGTCACTGGAAACACCATATATTTT. It translates to CASSKLGQVTGNTIYF.

This clonotype was picked up one time. This sequence joins TRBV29-1 and TRBJ2-3, with 13 bases aligning to TRBD2. Germline trimming cut 6 bases from V and 1 base from J; bases unmatched to any gene: 10. This CDR3 is built from 17 residues. Germline CDR1 reads SQVTM; CDR2 reads ANQGSEA. The chain's CDR3 is CSVVTSGGDYRTDTQYF. The CDR3 DNA reads TGCAGCGTCGTTACTAGCGGGGGGGACTACCGCACAGATACGCAGTATTTT.

The J gene is TRBJ1-1, the V gene TRBV7-8; 7 bases map to TRBD1. The CDR3 is 13 amino acids. The V gene end was trimmed by 4 bases and the J gene end by 2 bases; junction bases not matched to a gene: 1. Germline-derived CDR1 and CDR2 are SGHVS and FQNEAQ. Written as DNA, the CDR3 is TGTGCCAGCAGCTGGGACAGAAACACTGAAGCTTTCTTT. Protein sequence: CASSWDRNTEAFF.

This clonotype was observed a few times. The chain recombines TRBV7-6 with TRBJ2-3, with 9 bases that match TRBD2. The CDR3 loop spans 16 amino acids. V lost 5 bases to trimming and J lost 0 bases; unmatched junction nucleotides: 6. The germline CDR1 and CDR2 sequences are SGHVS and FNYEAQ. CDR3 sequence: CASSSRTSESTDTQYF. CDR3 nucleotides: TGTGCCAGCAGCAGCCGGACTAGCGAAAGCACAGATACGCAGTATTTT.

The chain has TRBV4-1 and TRBJ2-5; 7 nucleotides match TRBD1. V trimming: 2 bases; J trimming: 0 bases; junction bases outside the gene matches: 6. The CDR3 runs 16 residues. In germline, CDR1 is MGHRA, CDR2 YSYEKL. The CDR3 reads CASSQRQGLDQETQYF. CDR3 in DNA: TGCGCCAGCAGCCAACGACAGGGATTGGACCAAGAGACCCAGTACTTC.

This chain uses TRBV7-9 with TRBJ2-1; unclear D gene. The V gene lost 1 base and the J gene lost 9 bases, with 7 bases spanning the gap. CDR1 is SEHNR and CDR2 is FQNEAQ in the germline V gene (reference sequence). The CDR3 runs to 12 residues. The CDR3 DNA reads TGTGCCAGCAGCTTAGAGCCGAGTGAGCAGTTCTTC. Its protein is CASSLEPSEQFF.

There are a few counts of this clonotype. This chain uses TRBV21-1 with TRBJ2-7; TRBD1 is the table's D call, not checked against the DNA. TRBV21-1 is deemed a pseudogene. CDR3 size: 14 residues. The CDR3 DNA reads as TGTGCCAGCACCACGGGCTCCCCCAAGCACGAGCAGTACTTC. Translated, it gives CASTTGSPKHEQYF.

V gene TRBV9 combines with J gene TRBJ2-7; tentative D call: TRBD2 (5 bases). Germline loops: CDR1 SGDLS, CDR2 YYNGEE. The CDR3 is 14 amino acids. Trimming removed 1 base from V and 3 bases from J, with 11 bases in between. The CDR3 DNA reads as TGTGCCAGCAGCGTATCGGGAAGGGACTACGAGCAGTACTTC. Translated, it gives CASSVSGRDYEQYF.

The gene calls are TRBV12-3 or TRBV12-4 and TRBJ2-5; D is possibly TRBD1 or TRBD2 (5 bases each). V was cut by 7 bases and J by 4 bases, with 22 bases left in between. The CDR3 has 16 amino acids. As DNA, the CDR3 is TGTGCCAGCACTCTAAGAGGGACCGTCGGATCAGAGACCCAGTACTTC. It is translated as CASTLRGTVGSETQYF.

This clonotype appeared a few times. The chain combines TRBV7-3 with TRBJ2-2; D unresolved. The germline V gene encodes CDR1 SGHTA and CDR2 FQGTGA. CDR3 length: 13 residues. The V gene lost 5 bases and the J gene lost 3 bases, with 7 bases spanning the gap. The CDR3 nucleotides read TGTGCCAGCAGCGTCAGCTACACCGGGGAGCTGTTTTTT. It encodes CASSVSYTGELFF.

The V call is TRBV5-1, the J call TRBJ1-1, with D maybe TRBD1 (5 bases). The V end was cut by 3 bases, the J end by 2 bases, with 17 bases between. Germline lookup yields CDR1 SGHRS and CDR2 YFSETQ. The CDR3 is made up of 16 amino acids. CDR3 nucleotides: TGCGCCAGCAGCTCCGGACGGGCTGGGGGAAACACTGAAGCTTTCTTT. Translating it yields CASSSGRAGGNTEAFF. The whole variable domain, filled in from reference TRBV5-1 and TRBJ1-1, reads KAGVTQTPRYLIKTRGQQVTLSCSPISGHRSVSWYQQTPGQGLQFLFEYFSETQRNKGNFPGRFSGRQFSNSRSEMNVSTLELGDSALYLCASSSGRAGGNTEAFFGQGTRLTVV.

The chain is built from TRBV15 and TRBJ1-1, with 8 positions matching TRBD1. Germline CDR1 and CDR2: LNHNV and YYDKDF (reference sequence). This CDR3 spans 16 amino acids. V lost 0 bases to trimming and J lost 9 bases; unmatched junction nucleotides: 12. Written as DNA, the CDR3 is TGTGCCACCAGCAGAGACAATATTGGGACAGGTTCTAAAGCTTTCTTT. Translated, it gives CATSRDNIGTGSKAFF.

The gene calls are TRBV5-1 and TRBJ2-7; 8 bases fit TRBD1. This CDR3 comprises 14 residues. Losses at the gene ends were 7 bases for V and 3 bases for J; bases not matched to a gene: 9. Germline V lookup: CDR1 SGHRS, CDR2 YFSETQ. The CDR3 loop reads CASARAGGFYEQYF. The CDR3 DNA sequence: TGCGCCAGCGCGAGGGCAGGGGGCTTCTACGAGCAGTACTTC.

The CDR3 nucleotides read TGTGCCAGCAGCTTAGGTGGCGCGGGTCCCACCTACAATGAGCAGTTCTTC. Its protein is CASSLGGAGPTYNEQFF. The V call is TRBV7-9, the J call TRBJ2-1; D might be TRBD2 (5 bases). From germline, CDR1 is SEHNR and CDR2 FQNEAQ (reference sequence). The CDR3 is made up of 17 amino acids. V lost 1 base and J 2 bases, leaving 15 bases between the germline ends. Together with reference TRBV7-9 and TRBJ2-1, the CDR3 gives the full variable domain: DTGVSQNPRHKITKRGQNVTFRCDPISEHNRLYWYRQTLGQGPEFLTYFQNEAQLEKSRLLSDRFSAERPKGSFSTLEIQRTEQGDSAMYLCASSLGGAGPTYNEQFFGPGTRLTVL.

This clonotype was picked up many times. The chain combines TRBV9 with TRBJ2-5; D may be TRBD1 or TRBD2 (5 bases each). V was shortened by 0 bases and J by 4 bases, with 10 bases between the two germline ends. CDR1 SGDLS and CDR2 YYNGEE come from the germline V gene. The length of the CDR3 is 14 residues. The CDR3 DNA reads as TGTGCCAGCAGCGTAGCAGGGACGGGAGAGACCCAGTACTTC. It is translated as CASSVAGTGETQYF. The full variable domain, in which reference TRBV9 and TRBJ2-5 provide the parts outside the CDR3, is DSGVTQTPKHLITATGQRVTLRCSPRSGDLSVYWYQQSLDQGLQFLIQYYNGEERAKGNILERFSAQQFPDLHSELNLSSLELGDSALYFCASSVAGTGETQYFGPGTRLLVL.

The CDR3 sequence: CSARDTVNEQFF. CDR3 DNA sequence: TGCAGTGCTAGAGATACGGTCAATGAGCAGTTCTTC. The V and J genes are TRBV20-1 and TRBJ2-1; no firm D call. The V and J ends lost 0 bases and 6 bases respectively, with 6 bases between them. The CDR3 totals 12 residues. Germline V CDR1 and CDR2: DFQATT, SNEGSKA (reference sequence).

The V call is TRBV5-1, the J call TRBJ2-5; TRBD1 might be the D (5 bases). Trimming removed 1 base at V and 5 bases at J, with 12 bases between. The CDR3 totals 14 residues. Germline CDR1 and CDR2: SGHRS and YFSETQ. The CDR3 coding sequence is TGCGCCAGCAGCTTGTTGCGTGCAGGGGAGACCCAGTACTTC. Protein product: CASSLLRAGETQYF.

The V and J genes are TRBV6-5 and TRBJ2-4; either TRBD1 or TRBD2 may supply D (5 bases each). This CDR3 region has 12 residues. Between the trimmed V and J ends, which lost 8 bases and 6 bases, there was a span of 11 bases. CDR1 MNHEY and CDR2 SVGAGI come from the germline V gene. Here the CDR3 reads CASGRDLNIQYF. CDR3 in DNA: TGTGCCAGCGGCCGGGACCTAAACATTCAGTACTTC.

This clonotype was detected a few times. The V call is TRBV5-1, the J call TRBJ2-5; D might be TRBD1 (6 bases). The CDR3 is made up of 13 amino acids. The germline V gene has CDR1 SGHRS and CDR2 YFSETQ. Trimming cost V 0 bases and J 8 bases, with 11 bases left between them. CDR3 nucleotides: TGCGCCAGCAGCTTGGCGGGACACTCAACCCAGTACTTC. Encoded protein: CASSLAGHSTQYF.

V is TRBV12-3 or TRBV12-4 and J is TRBJ2-5, with TRBD1 as a possible D gene (5 bases). Trimming stripped 3 bases from V and 1 base from J, with 9 bases between. The length of the CDR3 is 14 residues. CDR3 amino acids: CASSLFRAQETQYF. The DNA of the CDR3 is TGTGCCAGCAGTTTGTTCAGGGCCCAAGAGACCCAGTACTTC.

V usage is TRBV9 and J usage is TRBJ2-3; 8 nucleotides match TRBD2. V dropped 2 bases and J dropped 2; count of bases not matched to a gene: 7. This CDR3 comprises 16 residues. The V gene's germline CDR1 is SGDLS and CDR2 YYNGEE. CDR3 region: CASSVVAGFYTDTQYF. In DNA form, the CDR3 reads TGTGCCAGCAGCGTTGTAGCGGGATTCTACACAGATACGCAGTATTTT.